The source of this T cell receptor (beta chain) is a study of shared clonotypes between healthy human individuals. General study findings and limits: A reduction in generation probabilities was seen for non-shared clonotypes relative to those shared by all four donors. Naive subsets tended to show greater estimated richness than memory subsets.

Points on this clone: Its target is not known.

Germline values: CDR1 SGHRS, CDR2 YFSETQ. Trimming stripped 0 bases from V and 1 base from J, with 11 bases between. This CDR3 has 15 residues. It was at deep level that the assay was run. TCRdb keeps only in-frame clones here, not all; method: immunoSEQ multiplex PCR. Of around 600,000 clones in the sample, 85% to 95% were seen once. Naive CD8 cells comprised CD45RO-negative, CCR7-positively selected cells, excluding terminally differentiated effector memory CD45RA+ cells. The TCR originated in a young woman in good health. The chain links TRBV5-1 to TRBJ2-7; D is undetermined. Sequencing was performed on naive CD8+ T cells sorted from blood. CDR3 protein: CASSLEHWRSYEQYF. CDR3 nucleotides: TGCGCCAGCAGCTTGGAACACTGGCGGTCCTACGAGCAGTACTTC.